The 11 T cell receptor beta chains in this list originate from one sample, sequenced in a study of breast tumors, draining lymph nodes, adjacent tissues (dated by TCRdb to between 2015 and 2016). The lymph node samples were taken from the axillary draining lymph nodes of breast cancer patients. The library was prepared using multiplex PCR. Sequencing relied on an Illumina HiSeq 2000. TCRdb reran the public reads through fastp at Q25 and MiXCR, keeping productive beta chains. Here each entry gathers all rows of one CDR3 protein and keeps the most common genes and DNA. The sample table contains 290,000 or so distinct CDR3 sequences; only one count was recorded for 30% of them. Approximately 1% of the sample lies in the top ten. Input material: axillary lymph node tissue. These receptor sequences come from a female donor with breast cancer. Some clones in this sample may be carry-over from other donors' samples.

This clonotype was detected ten times or more. The chain is built from TRBV2 and TRBJ1-4, with 9 nucleotides matching TRBD1. The J segment lost 6 bases and the V segment lost 2 bases, leaving 7 bases of the junction unmatched. The germline gives CDR1 SNHLY, CDR2 FYNNEI. The CDR3 totals 16 residues. The CDR3 is CASSETGGEFYEKLFF. In nucleotides, the CDR3 is TGTGCCAGCAGTGAAACAGGGGGCGAGTTCTATGAAAAACTGTTTTTT.

This clonotype has a count of ten or more. V is TRBV20-1 and J is TRBJ2-5; TRBD2 might be the D (5 bases). Germline assignment: CDR1 DFQATT and CDR2 SNEGSKA (reference sequence). Trimming stripped 0 bases from V and 5 bases from J, with 19 bases between. The CDR3 contains 16 residues. The CDR3 nucleotides read TGCAGTGCTAGAGAACCCGGGGTGAGGCTAAGCGAGACCCAGTACTTC. It specifies CSAREPGVRLSETQYF.

This clonotype was picked up many times. CDR3 sequence: CASSLDRVDEQYF. The CDR3, as DNA: TGTGCCAGCAGCTTAGACAGGGTGGACGAGCAGTACTTC. This sequence joins TRBV11-2 and TRBJ2-7, with D possibly being TRBD1 (5 bases). V was pared by 0 bases and J by 5 bases, with 8 bases between. The CDR3 spans 13 residues. Germline V gives CDR1 SGHAT, CDR2 FQNNGV.

This clonotype was detected only a few times. This may be a read error, as it is one base from a much larger clone. The CDR3 carries no conserved terminal phenylalanine or tryptophan, so it likely arises from a read error. This chain connects TRBV7-6 to TRBJ2-7, with no clear D. The length of the CDR3 is 14 residues. From germline, CDR1 is SGHVS and CDR2 FNYEAQ. The germline V and J ends were trimmed by 7 bases and 3 bases, with 16 bases remaining between them. The CDR3 region is CASTLTTKNYEQYL. The CDR3 nucleotides are TGTGCCAGCACCCTCACGACGAAGAACTACGAGCAGTACCTC.

The chain joins TRBV3-1 to TRBJ2-1, with no clear D. The CDR3 has 15 residues. Trimming removed 0 bases from V and 5 bases from J, with 11 bases in between. The V gene's germline CDR1 is LGHDT and CDR2 YNNKEL (reference sequence). The CDR3 loop is CASSQDPGGDNEQFF. In DNA, the CDR3 is TGTGCCAGCAGCCAAGATCCGGGCGGTGACAATGAGCAGTTCTTC.

This clonotype was observed at least ten times. The J gene is TRBJ2-1, the V gene TRBV5-8, with D perhaps TRBD2 (5 bases). This CDR3 comprises 17 residues. The V end lost 0 bases, the J end lost 2 bases, and 15 bases lay between the germline ends. The germline V gene encodes CDR1 SGHTS and CDR2 YDEGEE. The DNA of the CDR3 is TGTGCCAGCAGCTTGGACCGAGCGGACGTGGCCTACAATGAGCAGTTCTTC. Encoded protein: CASSLDRADVAYNEQFF. The variable domain in full, completed from reference TRBV5-8 and TRBJ2-1, reads EAGVTQSPTHLIKTRGQQATLRCSPISGHTSVYWYQQALGLGLQFLLWYDEGEERNRGNFPPRFSGRQFPNYSSELNVNALELEDSALYLCASSLDRADVAYNEQFFGPGTRLTVL.

This clonotype came up many times. V is TRBV7-9 and J is TRBJ2-1; 13 bases agree with TRBD2. Trimming removed 1 base from V and 4 bases from J; junction bases left unmatched: 1. The CDR3 length is 16 residues. Germline values: CDR1 SEHNR, CDR2 FQNEAQ (reference sequence). CDR3: CASSLVLAGGYNEQFF. CDR3 DNA: TGTGCCAGCAGCTTAGTACTAGCGGGAGGGTACAATGAGCAGTTCTTC.

CDR3 nucleotides: TGCGCCAGCAGCGGAGGACAGGGAGACACCGGGGAGCTGTTTTTT. As protein: CASSGGQGDTGELFF. The chain joins TRBV5-1 to TRBJ2-2; 8 bases map to TRBD1. V was pared by 4 bases and J by 3 bases, with 5 bases of the junction left unmatched. CDR3 length: 15 residues. Germline-derived CDR1 and CDR2 are SGHRS and YFSETQ.

The genes are TRBV7-2 and TRBJ2-3, with 7 positions matching TRBD1. V dropped 5 bases and J dropped 0; count of bases not matched to a gene: 8. CDR3 length equals 16 residues. CDR1 is SGHTA, CDR2 FQGNSA, per germline. The CDR3 here is CASSLRQGASTDTQYF. CDR3 nucleotides: TGTGCCAGCAGCCTCAGACAGGGTGCGAGCACAGATACGCAGTATTTT.

This clonotype was picked up many times. The V call is TRBV10-3, the J call TRBJ2-7; possibly TRBD2 for D (5 bases). CDR3 length: 14 residues. Trimming removed 3 bases at V and 3 bases at J, with 12 bases between. The germline V gene has CDR1 ENHRY and CDR2 SYGVKD. The CDR3: CAISDSGSNYEQYF. As DNA, the CDR3 is TGTGCCATCAGTGATTCGGGGAGCAACTACGAGCAGTACTTC.

Many counts were recorded for this clonotype. The V call is TRBV7-6, the J call TRBJ2-7; 13 bases match TRBD2. The CDR3 is made up of 17 amino acids. V lost 4 bases, J lost 2 bases, and 8 bases stayed unmatched. Germline V gene data show CDR1 as SGHVS and CDR2 as FNYEAQ. The CDR3 loop reads CASSSSLTSGRAYEQYF. The CDR3 nucleotides read TGTGCCAGCAGCTCCAGCCTTACTAGCGGGAGGGCCTACGAGCAGTACTTC.